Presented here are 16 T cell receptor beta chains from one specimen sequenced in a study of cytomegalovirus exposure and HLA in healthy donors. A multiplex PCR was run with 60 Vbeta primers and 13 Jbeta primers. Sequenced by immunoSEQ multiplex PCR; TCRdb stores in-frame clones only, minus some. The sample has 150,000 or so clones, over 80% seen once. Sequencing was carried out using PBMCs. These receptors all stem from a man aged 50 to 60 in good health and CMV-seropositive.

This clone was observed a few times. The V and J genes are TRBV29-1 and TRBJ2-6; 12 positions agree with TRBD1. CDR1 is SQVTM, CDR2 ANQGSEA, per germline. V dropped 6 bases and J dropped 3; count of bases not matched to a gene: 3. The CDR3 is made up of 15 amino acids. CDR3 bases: TGCAGCGTCGGGACAGGGGGCGTTGGGGCCAACGTCCTGACTTTC. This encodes CSVGTGGVGANVLTF.

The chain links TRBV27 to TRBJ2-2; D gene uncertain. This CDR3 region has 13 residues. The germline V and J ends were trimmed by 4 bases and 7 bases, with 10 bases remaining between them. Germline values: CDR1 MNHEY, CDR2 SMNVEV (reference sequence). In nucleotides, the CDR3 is TGTGCCAGCAGTTCCCTCGGTGGCGGGGAGCTGTTTTTT. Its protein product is CASSSLGGGELFF.

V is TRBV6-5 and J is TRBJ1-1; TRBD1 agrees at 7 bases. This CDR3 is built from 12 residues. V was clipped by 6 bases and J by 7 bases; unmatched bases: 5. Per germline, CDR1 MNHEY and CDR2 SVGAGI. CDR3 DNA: TGTGCCAGCAGCTCGGACAGGTTTGAAGCTTTCTTT. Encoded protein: CASSSDRFEAFF.

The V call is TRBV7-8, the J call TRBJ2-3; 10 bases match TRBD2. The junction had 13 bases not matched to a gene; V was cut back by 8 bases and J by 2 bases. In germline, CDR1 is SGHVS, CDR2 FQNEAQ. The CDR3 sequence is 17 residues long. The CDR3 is CASGSSRAGGTTDTQYF. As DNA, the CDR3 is TGTGCCAGCGGATCTAGTAGAGCGGGAGGGACCACAGATACGCAGTATTTT.

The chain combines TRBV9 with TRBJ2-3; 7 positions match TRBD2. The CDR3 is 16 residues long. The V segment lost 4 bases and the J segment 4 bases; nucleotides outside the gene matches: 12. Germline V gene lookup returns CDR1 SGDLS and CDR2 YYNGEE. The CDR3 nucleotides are TGTGCCAGCAGCCCTAGTGGTTGGGGGGGGGCAGATACGCAGTATTTT. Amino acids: CASSPSGWGGADTQYF.

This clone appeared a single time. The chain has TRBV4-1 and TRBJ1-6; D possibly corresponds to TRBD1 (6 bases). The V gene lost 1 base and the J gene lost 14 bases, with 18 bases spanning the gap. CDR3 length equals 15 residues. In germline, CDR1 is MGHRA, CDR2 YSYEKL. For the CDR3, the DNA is TGCGCCAGCAGCCAAGTGGGACACCCGGTGGGAGCCCTCCACTTT. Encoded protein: CASSQVGHPVGALHF.

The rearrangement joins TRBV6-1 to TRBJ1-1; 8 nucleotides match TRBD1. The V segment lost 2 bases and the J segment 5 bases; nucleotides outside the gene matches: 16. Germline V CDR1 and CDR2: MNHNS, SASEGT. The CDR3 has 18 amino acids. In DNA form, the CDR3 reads TGTGCCAGCAGTGAACTTGGACAGGGCAGGTGGGAGGATACTGAAGCTTTCTTT. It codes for CASSELGQGRWEDTEAFF.

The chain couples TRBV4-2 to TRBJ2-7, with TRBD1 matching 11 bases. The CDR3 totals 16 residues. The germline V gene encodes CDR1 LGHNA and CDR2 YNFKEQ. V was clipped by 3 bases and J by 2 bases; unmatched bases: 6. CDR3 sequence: CASSQVQGQGAYEQYF. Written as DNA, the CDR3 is TGTGCCAGCAGCCAGGTTCAGGGACAGGGGGCCTACGAGCAGTACTTC.

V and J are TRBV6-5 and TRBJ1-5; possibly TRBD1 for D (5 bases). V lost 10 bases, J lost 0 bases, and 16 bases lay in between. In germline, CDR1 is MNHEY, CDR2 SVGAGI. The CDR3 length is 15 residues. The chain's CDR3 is CATSRQGYSNQPQHF. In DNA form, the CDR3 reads TGTGCCACCTCGCGTCAGGGTTATAGCAATCAGCCCCAGCATTTT.

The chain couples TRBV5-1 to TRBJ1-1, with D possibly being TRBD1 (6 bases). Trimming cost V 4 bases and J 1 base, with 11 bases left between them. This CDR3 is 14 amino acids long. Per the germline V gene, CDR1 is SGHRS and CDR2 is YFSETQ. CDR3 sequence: CASSRQDRNTEAFF. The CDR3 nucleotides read TGCGCCAGCAGCAGACAGGACAGGAACACTGAAGCTTTCTTT.

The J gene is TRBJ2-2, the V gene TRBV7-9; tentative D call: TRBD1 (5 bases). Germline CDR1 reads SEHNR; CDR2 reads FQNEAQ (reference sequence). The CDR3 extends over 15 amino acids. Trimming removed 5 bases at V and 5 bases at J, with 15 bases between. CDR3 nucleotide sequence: TGTGCCAGCAGCCAACAGGATCCTGAGACCGGGGAGCTGTTTTTT. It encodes CASSQQDPETGELFF.

CDR3 residues: CASSLADNEQFF. The DNA for the CDR3 is TGTGCCAGCAGTCTAGCGGACAATGAGCAGTTCTTC. The chain links TRBV7-3 to TRBJ2-1; 7 positions match TRBD2. The V segment lost 6 bases and the J segment 5 bases; nucleotides outside the gene matches: 1. CDR1 SGHTA and CDR2 FQGTGA come from the germline V gene. The length of the CDR3 is 12 residues. Combining the CDR3 with reference TRBV7-3 and TRBJ2-1 gives the whole variable domain GAGVSQTPSNKVTEKGKYVELRCDPISGHTALYWYRQSLGQGPEFLIYFQGTGAADDSGLPNDRFFAVRPEGSVSTLKIQRTERGDSAVYLCASSLADNEQFFGPGTRLTVL.

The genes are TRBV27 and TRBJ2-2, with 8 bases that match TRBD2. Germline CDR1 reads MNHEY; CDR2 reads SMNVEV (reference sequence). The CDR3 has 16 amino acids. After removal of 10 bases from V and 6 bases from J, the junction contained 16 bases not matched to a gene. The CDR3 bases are TGTGCCACCCGAAGACCGGGACTAGTTGCGTCCGGGGAGCTGTTTTTT. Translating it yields CATRRPGLVASGELFF.

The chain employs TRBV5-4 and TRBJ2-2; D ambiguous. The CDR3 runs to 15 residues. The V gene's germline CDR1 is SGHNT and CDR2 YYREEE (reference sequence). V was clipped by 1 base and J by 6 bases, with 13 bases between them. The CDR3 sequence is CASSLKSGGPGELFF. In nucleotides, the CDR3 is TGTGCCAGCAGCTTGAAATCTGGTGGCCCCGGGGAGCTGTTTTTT.

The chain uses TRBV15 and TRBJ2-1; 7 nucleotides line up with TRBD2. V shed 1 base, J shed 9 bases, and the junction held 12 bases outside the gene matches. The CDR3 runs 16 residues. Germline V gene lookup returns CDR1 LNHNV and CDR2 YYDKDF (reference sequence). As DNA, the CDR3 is TGTGCCACCAGCAGAGTAGCGGGCGGGGTTGAGGGTGAGCAGTTCTTC. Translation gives CATSRVAGGVEGEQFF.

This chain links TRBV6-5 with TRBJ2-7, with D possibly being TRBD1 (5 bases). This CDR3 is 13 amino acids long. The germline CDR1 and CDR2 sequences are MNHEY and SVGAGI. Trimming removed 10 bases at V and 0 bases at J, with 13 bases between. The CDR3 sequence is CATRGAGSYEQYF. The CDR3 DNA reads TGTGCCACGCGTGGGGCAGGCTCCTACGAGCAGTACTTC.